This is a list of T cell receptor beta chains from one sample in a study of blood T cell repertoires in COVID-19. Method: immunoSEQ multiplex PCR; TCRdb's copy keeps in-frame clones and lacks some. The data show about 92,000 clones, around three quarters seen once. The sequenced sample consisted of peripheral blood. These receptors were collected from a woman aged 70 to 79 with acute or convalescent COVID-19. Each CDR3 is given with its conserved first and last residue. D genes are given only for firm matches. The size of a clone is reported for some rows only, either as once, few or many, or as a class for expanded clones.

CDR3 length,J gene,clone size,D gene,V gene,CDR3 protein,CDR3 DNA
14,TRBJ1-3,few,-,TRBV5-6,CASSFYSSGNTIYF,TGTGCCAGCAGCTTCTACAGCTCTGGAAACACCATATATTTT
14,TRBJ1-2,-,TRBD1,TRBV11-2,CASSAGQGGYGYTF,TGTGCCAGCAGCGCGGGACAGGGCGGCTATGGCTACACCTTC
15,TRBJ2-2,-,TRBD2,TRBV6-5,CASIGLAGATGELFF,TGTGCCAGCATAGGACTAGCGGGAGCTACCGGGGAGCTGTTTTTT
16,TRBJ2-7,few,-,TRBV4-2,CASSPASRTDTYEQYF,TGTGCCAGCAGCCCGGCCTCTAGGACAGACACCTACGAGCAGTACTTC
15,TRBJ1-6,once,-,TRBV4-3,CASSQVAGIGSPLHF,TGCGCCAGCAGCCAAGTAGCGGGGATCGGGTCACCCCTCCACTTT
11,TRBJ2-7,few,-,TRBV18,CASSEGYEQYF,TGTGCCAGCTCGGAGGGGTACGAGCAGTACTTC
12,TRBJ1-6,-,-,TRBV6-5,CARLSPVGPLHF,TGTGCCAGACTTTCCCCGGTTGGACCCCTCCACTTT
14,TRBJ2-7,-,-,TRBV14,CASSQGPTIYEQYF,TGTGCCAGCAGCCAAGGTCCTACTATCTACGAGCAGTACTTC
15,TRBJ2-1,-,-,TRBV9,CASSAGSSSYNEQFF,TGTGCCAGCAGCGCTGGCTCTAGCTCCTACAATGAGCAGTTCTTC
14,TRBJ2-7,-,-,TRBV7-6,CASSLADSSYEQYF,TGTGCCAGCAGCTTAGCCGACAGCTCCTACGAGCAGTACTTC
14,TRBJ2-5,-,TRBD1,TRBV28,CASSLSGGFWTQYF,TGTGCCAGCAGTTTATCAGGGGGATTCTGGACCCAGTACTTC
15,TRBJ1-6,once,-,TRBV9,CASSVESSYNSPLHF,TGTGCCAGCAGCGTGGAGAGCTCCTATAATTCACCCCTCCACTTT
16,TRBJ2-1,-,TRBD2,TRBV7-6,CASSLFRAGGYNEQFF,TGTGCCAGCAGCTTATTCCGAGCGGGAGGGTACAATGAGCAGTTCTTC
16,TRBJ2-1,-,TRBD2,TRBV9,CASSGPRAGEGNEQFF,TGTGCCAGCAGCGGCCCCCGTGCGGGAGAAGGTAATGAGCAGTTCTTC
14,TRBJ2-7,-,-,TRBV28,CAAAGISGAYEQYF,TGTGCCGCAGCGGGCATCAGCGGAGCCTACGAGCAGTACTTC
15,TRBJ2-2,-,-,TRBV7-3,CASSFFSGNTGELFF,TGTGCCAGCAGCTTTTTTAGTGGGAACACCGGGGAGCTGTTTTTT
13,TRBJ1-4,-,-,TRBV7-8,CASSLVAAKKLFF,TGTGCCAGCAGCTTAGTTGCAGCGAAAAAACTGTTTTTT
16,TRBJ2-3,-,TRBD1,TRBV3-1/TRBV3-2,CASRPRTGAYTDTQYF,TGTGCCAGCCGACCTCGGACAGGGGCGTACACAGATACGCAGTATTTT
15,TRBJ2-1,-,TRBD2,TRBV7-2,CASSQGASGGREQFF,TGTGCCAGCAGCCAGGGGGCTAGCGGGGGTCGTGAGCAGTTCTTC
11,TRBJ2-7,-,-,TRBV4-2,CASSHDSEQYF,TGTGCCAGCAGCCATGATAGTGAGCAGTACTTC
15,TRBJ1-4,-,-,TRBV13,CASSSAGTGGEKLFF,TGTGCCAGCAGCTCAGCCGGGACGGGAGGGGAAAAACTGTTTTTT
15,TRBJ2-7,-,TRBD2,TRBV7-8,CASSSRPSGGYEQYF,TGTGCCAGCAGCTCCCGCCCTAGCGGCGGGTACGAGCAGTACTTC
13,TRBJ1-1,-,-,TRBV9,CASSAEDEGEAFF,TGTGCCAGCAGCGCCGAGGATGAGGGTGAAGCTTTCTTT